These 3 T cell receptor beta chains originate from one sample sequenced in a study of early T cells in non-severe SARS-CoV-2 infection. TCRdb itself ran the 5' RACE reads through MiXCR, one entry per CDR3 protein. This sample yields more than 35,000 distinct CDR3 sequences, of which less than 5% are seen a single time; about a tenth belongs to the top ten. What was sequenced was whole blood. All receptors come from an adult who was a healthcare worker with PCR-confirmed SARS-CoV-2 infection or an uninfected control (not recorded which).

This clonotype was picked up many times. The chain employs TRBV6-5 and TRBJ2-1; 9 nucleotides line up with TRBD2. CDR1 and CDR2 from the germline V gene are MNHEY and SVGAGI. The CDR3 loop spans 15 amino acids. The trim removed 6 bases at V and 8 bases at J, leaving 11 bases unmatched. The CDR3 sequence is CASRGGLASRDEQFF. In nucleotides, the CDR3 is TGTGCCAGCAGGGGGGGACTAGCTTCTCGGGATGAGCAGTTCTTC.

This chain connects TRBV24-1 to TRBJ2-3; TRBD1 aligns across 8 bases. The CDR3 has 20 residues. In germline, CDR1 is KGHDR, CDR2 SFDVKD. V gave up 7 bases and J gave up 5 bases; unmatched junction bases: 25. The CDR3 region has the DNA TGTGCCACCAGCGAAAATCCACTCCACCCATGGACAGGGACAAGAGATACGCAGTATTTT. As protein: CATSENPLHPWTGTRDTQYF.

This clonotype was detected a few times. Here the CDR3 reads CASSYNRDRTDTQYF. The CDR3 DNA reads as TGCGCCAGCAGTTACAACCGGGACCGCACAGATACGCAGTATTTT. The V gene is TRBV5-1, the J gene TRBJ2-3, with D possibly called TRBD1 or TRBD2 (5 bases each). This CDR3 is built from 15 residues. Germline CDR1 SGHRS, CDR2 YFSETQ. V lost 5 bases and J 1 base, leaving 14 bases between the germline ends.